The T cell receptor beta chain under discussion was sequenced for a study of regulatory T cells in long-lasting Graves disease. Study in general: Newly diagnosed Graves' patients had taken antithyroid drugs under 3 months.

This clonotype was picked up many times. The V end was cut by 2 bases, the J end by 2 bases, with 21 bases between. This CDR3 has 18 residues. Looked up from germline, CDR1 is MNHEY and CDR2 is SVGAGI. This sample's time point: newly diagnosed GD, antithyroid drugs for less than 3 months. Researchers made the TCR library from RNA that was extracted from PBMCs. HTBI primers from iRepertoire and Arm-PCR of CDR3 regions yielded the TCR beta libraries. How the authors handled the data: Sequenced samples collectively carried around 60 TRBV and some 15 TRBJ segments. Each CDR3 protein is one row after TCRdb ran MiXCR on the multiplex PCR reads. Clone size and V and J calls follow TCRdb, not the original study. The table lists around 250,000 distinct CDR3 sequences, around 18% of them singletons. The same data also went into a second study, on T cells in Graves' hyperthyroidism and ophthalmopathy. From that study: The definition of stable Graves' hyperthyroidism was no ophthalmopathy progression within 18 months. The HTBI primer set served for first-round RT-PCR of the TCR CDR3.

This receptor was obtained from a woman aged 30 to 39 with Graves disease. The chain carries TRBV6-5 and TRBJ1-1, with D tentatively TRBD1 (5 bases). The input for sequencing was peripheral blood mononuclear cells (PBMCs), taken at new diagnosis, from a patient treated with antithyroid drugs. The CDR3 nucleotides read TGTGCCAGCAGTTACCCCGCATACAGGATACCTTCTAACACTGAAGCTTTCTTT. Protein product: CASSYPAYRIPSNTEAFF.